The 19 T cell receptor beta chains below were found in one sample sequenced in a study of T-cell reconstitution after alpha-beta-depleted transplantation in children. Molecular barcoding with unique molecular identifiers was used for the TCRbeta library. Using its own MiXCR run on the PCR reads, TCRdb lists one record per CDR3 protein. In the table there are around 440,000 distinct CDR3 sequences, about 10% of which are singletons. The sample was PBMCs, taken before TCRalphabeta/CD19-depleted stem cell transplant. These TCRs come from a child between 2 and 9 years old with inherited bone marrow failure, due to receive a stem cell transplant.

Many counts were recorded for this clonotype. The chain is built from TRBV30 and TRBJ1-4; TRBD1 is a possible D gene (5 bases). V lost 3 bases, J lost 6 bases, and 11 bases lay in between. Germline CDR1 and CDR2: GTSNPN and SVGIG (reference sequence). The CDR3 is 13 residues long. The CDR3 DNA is TGTGCCTGGAGAGGTCTGGGGGATGAAAAACTGTTTTTT. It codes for CAWRGLGDEKLFF.

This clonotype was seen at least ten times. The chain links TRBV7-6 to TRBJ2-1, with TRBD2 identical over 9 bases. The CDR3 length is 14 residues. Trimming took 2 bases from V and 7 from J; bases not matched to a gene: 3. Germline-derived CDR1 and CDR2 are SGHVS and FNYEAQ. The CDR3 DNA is TGTGCCAGCAGCTTATGGACTAGCGTGAATGAGCAGTTCTTC. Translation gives CASSLWTSVNEQFF.

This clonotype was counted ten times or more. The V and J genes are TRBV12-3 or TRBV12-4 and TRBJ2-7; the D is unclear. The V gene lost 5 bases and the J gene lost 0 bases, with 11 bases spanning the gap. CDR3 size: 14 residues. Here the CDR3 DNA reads TGTGCCAGCAGTCGTGGCAGCTTCTCCTACGAGCAGTACTTC. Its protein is CASSRGSFSYEQYF.

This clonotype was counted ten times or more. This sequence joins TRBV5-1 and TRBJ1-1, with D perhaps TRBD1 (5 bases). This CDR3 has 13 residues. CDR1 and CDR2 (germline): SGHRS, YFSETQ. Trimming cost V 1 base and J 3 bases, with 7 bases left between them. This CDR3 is CASSLTTDTEAFF. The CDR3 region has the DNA TGCGCCAGCAGCTTGACGACAGACACTGAAGCTTTCTTT.

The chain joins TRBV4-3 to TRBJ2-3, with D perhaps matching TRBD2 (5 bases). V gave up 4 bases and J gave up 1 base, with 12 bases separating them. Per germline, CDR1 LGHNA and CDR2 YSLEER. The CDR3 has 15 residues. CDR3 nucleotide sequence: TGCGCCAGCAGCCGGCAGCTAGCCGGCACAGATACGCAGTATTTT. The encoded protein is CASSRQLAGTDTQYF.

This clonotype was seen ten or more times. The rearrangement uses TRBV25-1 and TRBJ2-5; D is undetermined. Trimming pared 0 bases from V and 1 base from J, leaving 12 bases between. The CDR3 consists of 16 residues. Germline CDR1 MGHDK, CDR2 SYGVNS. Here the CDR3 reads CASSEYWSGFQETQYF. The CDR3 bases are TGTGCCAGCAGTGAATATTGGTCTGGGTTCCAAGAGACCCAGTACTTC.

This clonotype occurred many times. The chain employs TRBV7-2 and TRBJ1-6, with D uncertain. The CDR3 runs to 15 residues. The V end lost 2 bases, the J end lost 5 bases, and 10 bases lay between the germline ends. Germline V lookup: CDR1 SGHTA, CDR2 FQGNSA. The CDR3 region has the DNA TGTGCCAGCAGCTTAAACTCGCCAGATAATTCACCCCTCCACTTT. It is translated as CASSLNSPDNSPLHF.

The CDR3 region is CASSNRKRTRSGELFF. The CDR3, as DNA: TGTGCCAGCAGTAACCGCAAACGTACGAGGTCCGGGGAGCTGTTTTTT. The chain couples TRBV12-3 or TRBV12-4 to TRBJ2-2, with unresolved D. There are 16 residues in the CDR3. The V and J ends lost 5 bases and 6 bases respectively, with 19 bases between them.

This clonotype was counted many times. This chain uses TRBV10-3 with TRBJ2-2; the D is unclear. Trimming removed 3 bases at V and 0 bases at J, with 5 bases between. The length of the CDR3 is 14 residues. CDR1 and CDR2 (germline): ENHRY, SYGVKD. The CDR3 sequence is CAISDLTNTGELFF. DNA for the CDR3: TGTGCCATCAGTGACCTGACGAACACCGGGGAGCTGTTTTTT.

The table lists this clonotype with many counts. The CDR3 reads CAWSVLIHLRGNYGYTF. CDR3 nucleotide sequence: TGTGCCTGGAGTGTCCTTATACACTTGCGGGGTAACTATGGCTACACCTTC. The gene calls are TRBV30 and TRBJ1-2, with D unresolved. The CDR3 contains 17 residues. The V and J ends lost 0 bases and 1 base respectively, with 18 bases between them. Germline V gene sequence: CDR1 GTSNPN, CDR2 SVGIG (reference sequence).

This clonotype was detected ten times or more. The CDR3 region has the DNA TGTGCCAGCAGTTACGACAGGGGACTGAACACTGAAGCTTTCTTT. It yields the protein CASSYDRGLNTEAFF. The rearrangement links TRBV6-5 to TRBJ1-1; TRBD1 matches at 8 bases. J gave up 0 bases and V 2 bases, and 2 bases lay outside the gene matches. The CDR3 spans 15 residues. The V gene's germline CDR1 is MNHEY and CDR2 SVGAGI.

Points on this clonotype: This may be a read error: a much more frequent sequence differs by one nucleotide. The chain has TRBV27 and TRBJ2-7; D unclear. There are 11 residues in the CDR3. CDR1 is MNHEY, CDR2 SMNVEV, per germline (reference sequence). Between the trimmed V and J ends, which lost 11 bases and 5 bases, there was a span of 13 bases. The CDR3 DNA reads TGTGCCGGCGGACCACGGGACGAGCAGTACTTC. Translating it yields CAGGPRDEQYF.

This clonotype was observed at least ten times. Written as DNA, the CDR3 is TGTGCCAGCAGCTTAAACAGGGGTCTTAACTATGGCTACACCTTC. Residues: CASSLNRGLNYGYTF. The chain recombines TRBV7-8 with TRBJ1-2; 7 bases agree with TRBD1. Germline V CDR1 and CDR2: SGHVS, FQNEAQ. The CDR3 contains 15 residues. With V trimmed by 2 bases and J by 1 base, 4 bases remained unmatched.

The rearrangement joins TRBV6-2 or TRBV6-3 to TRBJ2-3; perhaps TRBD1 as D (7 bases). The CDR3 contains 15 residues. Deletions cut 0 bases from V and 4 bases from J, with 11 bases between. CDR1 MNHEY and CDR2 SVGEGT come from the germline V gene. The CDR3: CASSYSTRGADTQYF. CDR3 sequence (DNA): TGTGCCAGCAGTTACTCGACCAGGGGGGCAGATACGCAGTATTTT.

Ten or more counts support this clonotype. The CDR3 region is CASSPLTSAATQYF. CDR3 bases: TGTGCCAGCAGCCCACTCACTAGCGCGGCGACCCAGTACTTC. The chain employs TRBV7-2 and TRBJ2-5, with 7 bases fitting TRBD2. Per the germline V gene, CDR1 is SGHTA and CDR2 is FQGNSA. With V trimmed by 5 bases and J by 7 bases, 10 bases remained unmatched. The CDR3 sequence is 14 residues long.

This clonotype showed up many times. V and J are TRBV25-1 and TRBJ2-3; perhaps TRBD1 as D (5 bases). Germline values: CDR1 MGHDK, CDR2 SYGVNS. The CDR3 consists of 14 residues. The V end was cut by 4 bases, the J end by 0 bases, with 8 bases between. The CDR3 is CASSADRSTDTQYF. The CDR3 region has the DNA TGTGCCAGCAGTGCCGACAGAAGCACAGATACGCAGTATTTT. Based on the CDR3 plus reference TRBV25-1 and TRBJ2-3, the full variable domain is EADIYQTPRYLVIGTGKKITLECSQTMGHDKMYWYQQDPGMELHLIHYSYGVNSTEKGDLSSESTVSRIRTEHFPLTLESARPSHTSQYLCASSADRSTDTQYFGPGTRLTVL.

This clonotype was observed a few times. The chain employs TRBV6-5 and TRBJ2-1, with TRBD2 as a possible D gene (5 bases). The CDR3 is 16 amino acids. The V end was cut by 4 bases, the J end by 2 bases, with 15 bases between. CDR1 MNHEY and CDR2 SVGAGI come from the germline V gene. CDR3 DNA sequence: TGTGCCAGCAGTTCCTTACTAGTTTCTACCTACAATGAGCAGTTCTTC. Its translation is CASSSLLVSTYNEQFF.

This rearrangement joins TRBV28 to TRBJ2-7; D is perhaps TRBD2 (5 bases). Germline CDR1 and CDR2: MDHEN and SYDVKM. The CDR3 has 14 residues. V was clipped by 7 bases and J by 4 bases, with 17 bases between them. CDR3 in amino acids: CASTSGGRPYEQYF. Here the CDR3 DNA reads TGTGCCAGCACTTCCGGAGGTAGGCCTTACGAGCAGTACTTC.

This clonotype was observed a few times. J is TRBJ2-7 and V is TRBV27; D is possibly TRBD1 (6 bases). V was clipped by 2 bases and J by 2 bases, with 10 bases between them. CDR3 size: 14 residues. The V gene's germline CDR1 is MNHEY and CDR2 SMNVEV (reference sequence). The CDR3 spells CASSLQGRPYEQYF. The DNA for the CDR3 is TGTGCCAGCAGTTTACAGGGGCGACCCTACGAGCAGTACTTC.